A selection of T cell receptor beta chains follows, all from one sample in a study of cytomegalovirus exposure and HLA in healthy donors. TCRdb's table, derived via immunoSEQ multiplex PCR, lists solely in-frame clones and lacks some. The top ten clones hold roughly 3% of a sample with under 250,000 clones, approximately 80% of them seen once. The sequencing input was PBMCs. These receptor sequences come from a woman in her 30s in good health and CMV-seronegative. Both conserved end residues are part of each CDR3. The D gene is left open where the match is weak. The size entry is marked missing in some rows and otherwise reads once, few, many or a size class.

j_gene: TRBJ2-7
abundance: once
v_gene: TRBV29-1
d_gene: NA
CDR3aa: CSVGPTGLEQYF
CDR3nt: TGCAGCGTTGGTCCGACAGGCCTCGAGCAGTACTTC

j_gene: TRBJ2-1
abundance: NA
v_gene: TRBV7-2
d_gene: TRBD2
CDR3aa: CASSWGKASGTNEQFF
CDR3nt: TGTGCCAGCAGCTGGGGGAAGGCTAGCGGGACCAATGAGCAGTTCTTC

j_gene: TRBJ2-3
abundance: NA
v_gene: TRBV27
d_gene: TRBD2
CDR3aa: CASSFQAGGFTDTQYF
CDR3nt: TGTGCCAGCAGTTTTCAAGCGGGAGGGTTTACAGATACGCAGTATTTT

j_gene: TRBJ2-1
abundance: NA
v_gene: TRBV7-2
d_gene: NA
CDR3aa: CASSLQQGYRYNEQFF
CDR3nt: TGTGCCAGCAGCTTACAACAGGGATATCGCTACAATGAGCAGTTCTTC

j_gene: TRBJ1-3
abundance: NA
v_gene: TRBV30
d_gene: NA
CDR3aa: CARTTGIGNTIYF
CDR3nt: TGTGCCCGAACAACAGGGATTGGAAACACCATATATTTT

j_gene: TRBJ2-1
abundance: NA
v_gene: TRBV19
d_gene: NA
CDR3aa: CASSIDSGGVYNEQFF
CDR3nt: TGTGCCAGTAGTATAGATTCCGGGGGTGTATACAATGAGCAGTTCTTC

j_gene: TRBJ2-7
abundance: once
v_gene: TRBV2
d_gene: TRBD1
CDR3aa: CASSEGTGGTYEQYF
CDR3nt: TGTGCCAGCAGTGAAGGGACAGGGGGAACCTACGAGCAGTACTTC

j_gene: TRBJ2-5
abundance: NA
v_gene: TRBV7-9
d_gene: TRBD2
CDR3aa: CASSLGASGIETQYF
CDR3nt: TGTGCCAGCAGCTTAGGGGCCAGCGGGATAGAGACCCAGTACTTC

j_gene: TRBJ2-1
abundance: NA
v_gene: TRBV6-5
d_gene: NA
CDR3aa: CASSSVQGPSGNEQFF
CDR3nt: TGTGCCAGCAGTTCGGTCCAGGGGCCGAGTGGAAATGAGCAGTTCTTC

j_gene: TRBJ2-2
abundance: NA
v_gene: TRBV18
d_gene: NA
CDR3aa: CASSITGNPGELFF
CDR3nt: TGTGCCAGCTCAATTACGGGAAACCCCGGGGAGCTGTTTTTT

j_gene: TRBJ1-3
abundance: NA
v_gene: TRBV6-1
d_gene: NA
CDR3aa: CASSEVPQGTGNTIYF
CDR3nt: TGTGCCAGCAGTGAAGTCCCCCAGGGTACTGGAAACACCATATATTTT

j_gene: TRBJ1-1
abundance: NA
v_gene: TRBV19
d_gene: NA
CDR3aa: CASSPSTATFEAFF
CDR3nt: TGTGCCAGTAGTCCATCGACAGCGACATTCGAAGCTTTCTTT

j_gene: TRBJ1-2
abundance: NA
v_gene: TRBV15
d_gene: TRBD1
CDR3aa: CATSREFRSGGYGYTF
CDR3nt: TGTGCCACCAGCAGAGAATTTAGGTCAGGGGGCTATGGCTACACCTTC

j_gene: TRBJ1-3
abundance: once
v_gene: TRBV19
d_gene: TRBD1
CDR3aa: CASSSFYRGPGNTIYF
CDR3nt: TGTGCCAGTAGTTCTTTCTACAGGGGGCCTGGAAACACCATATATTTT

j_gene: TRBJ1-1
abundance: few
v_gene: TRBV7-9
d_gene: NA
CDR3aa: CASSLNYRENTEAFF
CDR3nt: TGTGCCAGCAGCTTAAATTACAGGGAGAACACTGAAGCTTTCTTT